The 7 T cell receptor beta chains listed next were all sequenced from one sample in a study of OX40 agonist ivuxolimab in advanced cancers. Sequencing was performed with immunoSEQ multiplex PCR; in TCRdb, only in-frame clones are kept and a portion is missing. The sample carries about 96,000 clones, about 80% recorded once. The source was CD4+ or CD8+ T cells sorted from blood, collected in a trial of the OX40 agonist ivuxolimab. The receptors were sampled from an adult with an advanced solid tumor such as melanoma, head and neck, liver or kidney cancer.

In DNA, the CDR3 is TGTGCCAGCAGCTCGGACAGGGGGCCGGGGGAGCTGTTTTTT. Its protein is CASSSDRGPGELFF. The V gene is TRBV7-3, the J gene TRBJ2-2, with 11 bases matching TRBD1. The CDR3 contains 14 residues. Germline V gene lookup returns CDR1 SGHTA and CDR2 FQGTGA. The V segment lost 4 bases and the J segment 8 bases; nucleotides outside the gene matches: 3.

This clone was seen just once. The CDR3 is CASSLQNNEQFF. The CDR3, as DNA: TGTGCCAGCAGCCTCCAGAACAATGAGCAGTTCTTC. This chain links TRBV7-9 with TRBJ2-1; D gene ambiguous. The CDR3 runs 12 residues. Looked up from germline, CDR1 is SEHNR and CDR2 is FQNEAQ (reference sequence). V lost 5 bases and J lost 5, with 7 bases in between.

The genes are TRBV21-1 and TRBJ2-4. TRBV21-1 is given as a pseudogene. This CDR3 has 9 amino acids. CDR3 sequence (DNA): TGTGCCAGCAGCCCAGAGAAGGGCTTC. It yields the protein CASSPEKGF.

This clone has more than one count but fewer than ten. This chain connects TRBV2 to TRBJ2-7; D is possibly TRBD2 (6 bases). V was trimmed by 8 bases and J by 6 bases, leaving 14 bases between them. Germline assignment: CDR1 SNHLY and CDR2 FYNNEI. This CDR3 contains 12 residues. As DNA, the CDR3 is TGTGCCAGCGGGCGGGATCGGGGCGAGCAGTACTTC. Its translation is CASGRDRGEQYF.

The rearrangement joins TRBV29-1 to TRBJ2-7, with no clear D. Trimming removed 3 bases from V and 5 bases from J, with 14 bases in between. The CDR3 length is 13 residues. Germline-derived CDR1 and CDR2 are SQVTM and ANQGSEA. The chain's CDR3 is CSVEGQGLNEQYF. In DNA, the CDR3 is TGCAGCGTTGAGGGTCAAGGGCTGAACGAGCAGTACTTC.

The rearrangement uses TRBV4-1 and TRBJ2-7; 8 nucleotides agree with TRBD2. With 0 bases clipped from V and 5 bases from J, the junction kept 6 bases outside the gene matches. This CDR3 spans 15 amino acids. The germline V gene has CDR1 MGHRA and CDR2 YSYEKL. The CDR3 region has the DNA TGCGCCAGCAGCCAAGAACGGGAGGGCTTCCACGAGCAGTACTTC. It specifies CASSQEREGFHEQYF.

V and J are TRBV7-9 and TRBJ1-2; a weak D match, TRBD1 (5 bases). The germline V gene has CDR1 SEHNR and CDR2 FQNEAQ (reference sequence). This CDR3 is built from 14 residues. Trimming shortened V by 5 bases and J by 3 bases, and 13 bases separated the two germline ends. The CDR3 region is CASSPGGSDYGYTF. CDR3 DNA sequence: TGTGCCAGCAGCCCGGGGGGTTCGGACTATGGCTACACCTTC.